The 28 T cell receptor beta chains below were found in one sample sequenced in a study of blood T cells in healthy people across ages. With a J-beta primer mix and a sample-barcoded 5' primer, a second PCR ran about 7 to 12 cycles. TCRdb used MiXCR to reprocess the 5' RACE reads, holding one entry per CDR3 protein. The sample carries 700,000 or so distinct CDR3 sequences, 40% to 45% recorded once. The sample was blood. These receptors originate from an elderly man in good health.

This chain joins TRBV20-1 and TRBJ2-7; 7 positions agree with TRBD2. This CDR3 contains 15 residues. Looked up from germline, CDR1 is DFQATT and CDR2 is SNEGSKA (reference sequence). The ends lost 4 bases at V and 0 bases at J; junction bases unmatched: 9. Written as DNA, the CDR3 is TGCAGTGCTACCAAGACTAGCCTGAGCTCCTACGAGCAGTACTTC. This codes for CSATKTSLSSYEQYF.

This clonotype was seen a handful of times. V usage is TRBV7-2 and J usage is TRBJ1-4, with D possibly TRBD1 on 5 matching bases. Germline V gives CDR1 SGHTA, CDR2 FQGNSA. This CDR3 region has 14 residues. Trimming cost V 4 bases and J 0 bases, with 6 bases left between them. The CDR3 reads CASSWGATNEKLFF. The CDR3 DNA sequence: TGTGCCAGCAGCTGGGGGGCAACTAATGAAAAACTGTTTTTT.

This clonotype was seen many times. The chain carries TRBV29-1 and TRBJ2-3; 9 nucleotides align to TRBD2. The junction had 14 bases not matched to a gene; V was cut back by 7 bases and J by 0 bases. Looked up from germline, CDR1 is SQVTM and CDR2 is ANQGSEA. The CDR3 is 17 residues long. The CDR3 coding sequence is TGCAGCGGCACCGGGACTAGCATTTCTACTAGCACAGATACGCAGTATTTT. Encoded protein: CSGTGTSISTSTDTQYF.

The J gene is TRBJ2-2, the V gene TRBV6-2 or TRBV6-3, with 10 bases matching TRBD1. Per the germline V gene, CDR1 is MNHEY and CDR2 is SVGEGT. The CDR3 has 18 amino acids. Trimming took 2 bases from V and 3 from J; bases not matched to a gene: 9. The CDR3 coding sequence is TGTGCCAGCAGTTACGGTCCGACAGGGGGCGCAGACACCGGGGAGCTGTTTTTT. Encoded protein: CASSYGPTGGADTGELFF.

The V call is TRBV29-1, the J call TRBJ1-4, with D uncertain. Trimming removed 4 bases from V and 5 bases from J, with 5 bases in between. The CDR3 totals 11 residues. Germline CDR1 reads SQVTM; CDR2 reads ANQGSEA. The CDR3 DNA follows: TGCAGCGTTGTAGTAAATGAAAAACTGTTTTTT. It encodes CSVVVNEKLFF. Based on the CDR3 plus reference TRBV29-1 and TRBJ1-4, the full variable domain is SAVISQKPSRDICQRGTSLTIQCQVDSQVTMMFWYRQQPGQSLTLIATANQGSEATYESGFVIDKFPISRPNLTFSTLTVSNMSPEDSSIYLCSVVVNEKLFFGSGTQLSVL.

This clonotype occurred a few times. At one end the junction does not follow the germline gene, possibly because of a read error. The chain's CDR3 is CASRLAGGKQNEQFF. In nucleotides, the CDR3 is TGTGCCAGCAGATTAGCGGGGGGCAAACAGAATGAGCAGTTCTTC. The V gene is TRBV12-3 or TRBV12-4, the J gene TRBJ2-1; TRBD2 matches at 10 bases. The CDR3 has 15 amino acids.

The CDR3 bases are TGCAGTGCTCCCGGGGTAGCGGGATACAATGAGCAGTACTTC. Residues: CSAPGVAGYNEQYF. The chain uses TRBV20-1 and TRBJ2-7, with 8 bases lining up with TRBD2. Germline assignment: CDR1 DFQATT and CDR2 SNEGSKA (reference sequence). Trimming at V came to 5 bases and at J to 7 bases, leaving 13 bases not matched to a gene. The CDR3 has 14 amino acids.

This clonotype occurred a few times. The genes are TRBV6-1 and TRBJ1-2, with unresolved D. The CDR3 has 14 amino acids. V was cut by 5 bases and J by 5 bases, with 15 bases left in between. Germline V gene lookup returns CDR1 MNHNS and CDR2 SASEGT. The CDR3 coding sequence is TGTGCCAGCAGTTCAGCCCTGATGAAATATGGCTACACCTTC. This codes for CASSSALMKYGYTF.

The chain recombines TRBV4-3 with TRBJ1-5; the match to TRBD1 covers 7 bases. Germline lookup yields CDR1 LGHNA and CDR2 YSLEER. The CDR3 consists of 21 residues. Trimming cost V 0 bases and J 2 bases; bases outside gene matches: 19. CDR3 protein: CASSQDWPGRGRGRGNQPQHF. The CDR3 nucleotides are TGCGCCAGCAGCCAAGATTGGCCCGGGAGGGGGCGGGGTAGGGGCAATCAGCCCCAGCATTTT.

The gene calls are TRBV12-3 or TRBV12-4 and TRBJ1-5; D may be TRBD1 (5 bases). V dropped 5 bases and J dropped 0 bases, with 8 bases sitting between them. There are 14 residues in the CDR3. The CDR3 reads CASSGGASNQPQHF. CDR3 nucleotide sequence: TGTGCCAGCAGTGGGGGAGCTAGCAATCAGCCCCAGCATTTT.

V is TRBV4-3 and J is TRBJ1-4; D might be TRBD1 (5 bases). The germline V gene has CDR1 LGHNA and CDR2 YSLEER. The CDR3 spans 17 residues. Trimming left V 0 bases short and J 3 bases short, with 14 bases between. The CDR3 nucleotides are TGCGCCAGCAGCCAAGACAAGGGGAGAATGGCTAATGAAAAACTGTTTTTT. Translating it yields CASSQDKGRMANEKLFF.

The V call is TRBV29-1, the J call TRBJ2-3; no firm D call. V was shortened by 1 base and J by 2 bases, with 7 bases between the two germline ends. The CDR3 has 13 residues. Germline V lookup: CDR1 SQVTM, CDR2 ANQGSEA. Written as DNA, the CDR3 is TGCAGCGTTGAAGGCCAGAACACAGATACGCAGTATTTT. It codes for CSVEGQNTDTQYF.

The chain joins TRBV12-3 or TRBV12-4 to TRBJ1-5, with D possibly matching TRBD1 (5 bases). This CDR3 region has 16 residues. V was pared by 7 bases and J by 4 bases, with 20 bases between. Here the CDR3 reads CASNRGPIGGNQPQHF. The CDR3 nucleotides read TGTGCCAGCAATCGTGGACCCATTGGGGGGAATCAGCCCCAGCATTTT.

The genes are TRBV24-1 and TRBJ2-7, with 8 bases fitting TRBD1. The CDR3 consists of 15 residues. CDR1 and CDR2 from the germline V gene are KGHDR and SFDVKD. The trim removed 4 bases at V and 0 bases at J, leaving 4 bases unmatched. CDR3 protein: CATSDAGTGSYEQYF. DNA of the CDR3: TGTGCCACCAGTGACGCCGGGACAGGCTCCTACGAGCAGTACTTC.

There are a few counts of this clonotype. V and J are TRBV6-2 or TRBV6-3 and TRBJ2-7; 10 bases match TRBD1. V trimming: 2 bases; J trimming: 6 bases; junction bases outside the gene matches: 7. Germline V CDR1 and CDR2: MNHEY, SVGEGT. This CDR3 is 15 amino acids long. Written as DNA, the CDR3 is TGTGCCAGCAGTTACGGGACAGGGGCACGAGGCGAGCAGTACTTC. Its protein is CASSYGTGARGEQYF.

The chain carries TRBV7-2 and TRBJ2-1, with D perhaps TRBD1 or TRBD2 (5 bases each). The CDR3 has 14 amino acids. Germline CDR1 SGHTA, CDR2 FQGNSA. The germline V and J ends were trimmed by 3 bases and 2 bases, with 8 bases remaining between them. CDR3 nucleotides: TGTGCCAGCAGCTTCGGGACCACCTACAATGAGCAGTTCTTC. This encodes CASSFGTTYNEQFF.

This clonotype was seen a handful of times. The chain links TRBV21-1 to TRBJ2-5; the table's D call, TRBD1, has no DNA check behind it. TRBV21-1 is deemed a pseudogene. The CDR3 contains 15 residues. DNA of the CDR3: TGTGCCAGCAGCGATACTCGGACAGGGGAGGAGACCCAGTACTTC. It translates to CASSDTRTGEETQYF.

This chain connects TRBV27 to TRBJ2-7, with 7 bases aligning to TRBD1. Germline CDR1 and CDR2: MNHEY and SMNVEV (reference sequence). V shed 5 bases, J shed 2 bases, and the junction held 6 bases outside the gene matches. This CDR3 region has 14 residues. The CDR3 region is CASSVVGQPYEQYF. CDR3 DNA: TGTGCCAGCAGTGTAGTGGGACAGCCCTACGAGCAGTACTTC.

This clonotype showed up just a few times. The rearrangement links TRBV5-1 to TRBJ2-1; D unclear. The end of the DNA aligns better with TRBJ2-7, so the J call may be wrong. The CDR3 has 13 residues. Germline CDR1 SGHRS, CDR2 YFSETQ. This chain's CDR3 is CASKIREYNEQYF. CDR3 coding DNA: TGCGCCAGCAAAATCCGAGAGTACAATGAGCAGTACTTC.

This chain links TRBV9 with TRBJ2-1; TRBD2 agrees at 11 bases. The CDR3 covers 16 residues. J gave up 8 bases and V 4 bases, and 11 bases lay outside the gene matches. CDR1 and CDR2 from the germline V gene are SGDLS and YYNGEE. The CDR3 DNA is TGTGCCAGCAGCACCGGGCGGGCTAGCGGGAGGTATGAGCAGTTCTTC. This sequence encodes CASSTGRASGRYEQFF.

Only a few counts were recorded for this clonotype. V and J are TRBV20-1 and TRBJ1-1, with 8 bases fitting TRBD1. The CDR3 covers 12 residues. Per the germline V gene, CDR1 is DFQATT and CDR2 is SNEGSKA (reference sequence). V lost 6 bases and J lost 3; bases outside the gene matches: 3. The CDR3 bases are TGCAGTGCCTTGGGACAGGACACTGAAGCTTTCTTT. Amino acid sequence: CSALGQDTEAFF.

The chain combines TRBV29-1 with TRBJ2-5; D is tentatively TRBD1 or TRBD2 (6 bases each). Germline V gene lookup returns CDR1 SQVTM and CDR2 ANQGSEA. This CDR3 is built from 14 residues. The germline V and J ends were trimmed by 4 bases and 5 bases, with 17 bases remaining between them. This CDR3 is CSVGNAGHVETQYF. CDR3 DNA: TGCAGCGTTGGAAATGCGGGACACGTCGAGACCCAGTACTTC.

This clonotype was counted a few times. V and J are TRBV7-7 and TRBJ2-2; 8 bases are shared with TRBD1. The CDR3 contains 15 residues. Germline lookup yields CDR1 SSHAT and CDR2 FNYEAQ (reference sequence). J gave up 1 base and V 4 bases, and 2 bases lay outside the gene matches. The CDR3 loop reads CASSSDRVNTGELFF. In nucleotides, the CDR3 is TGTGCCAGCAGCTCGGACAGGGTGAACACCGGGGAGCTGTTTTTT.

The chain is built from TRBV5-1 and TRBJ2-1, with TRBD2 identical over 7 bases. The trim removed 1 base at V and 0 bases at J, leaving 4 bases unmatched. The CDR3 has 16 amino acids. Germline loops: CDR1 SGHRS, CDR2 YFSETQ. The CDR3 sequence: CASSLTIAGSYNEQFF. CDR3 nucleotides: TGCGCCAGCAGCTTGACCATAGCGGGCTCCTACAATGAGCAGTTCTTC.

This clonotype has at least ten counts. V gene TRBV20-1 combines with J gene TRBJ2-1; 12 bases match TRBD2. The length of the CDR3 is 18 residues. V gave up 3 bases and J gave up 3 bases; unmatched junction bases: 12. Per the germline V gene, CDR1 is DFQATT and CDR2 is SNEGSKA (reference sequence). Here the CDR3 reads CSASRRLAGGPGYNEQFF. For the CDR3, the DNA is TGCAGTGCTAGTAGGCGCCTAGCGGGAGGGCCCGGCTACAATGAGCAGTTCTTC.

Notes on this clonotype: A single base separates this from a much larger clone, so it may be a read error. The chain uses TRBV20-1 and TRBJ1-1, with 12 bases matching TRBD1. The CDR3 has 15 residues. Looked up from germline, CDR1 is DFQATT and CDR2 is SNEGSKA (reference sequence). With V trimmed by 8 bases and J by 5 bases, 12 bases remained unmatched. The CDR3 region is CSFITGQGAHTEAFF. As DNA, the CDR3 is TGCAGTTTTATTACGGGACAGGGGGCACATACTGAAGCTTTCTTT.

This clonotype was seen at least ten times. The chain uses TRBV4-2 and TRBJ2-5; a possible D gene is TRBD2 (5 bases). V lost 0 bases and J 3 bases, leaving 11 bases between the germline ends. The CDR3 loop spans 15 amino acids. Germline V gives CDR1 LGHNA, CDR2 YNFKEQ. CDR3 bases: TGTGCCAGCAGCCAAGATGGTACAGCGGAAGAGACCCAGTACTTC. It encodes CASSQDGTAEETQYF.

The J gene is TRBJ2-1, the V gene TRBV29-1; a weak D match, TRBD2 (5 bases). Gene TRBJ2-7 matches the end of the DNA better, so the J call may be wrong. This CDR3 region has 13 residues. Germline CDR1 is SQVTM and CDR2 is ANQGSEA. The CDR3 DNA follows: TGCAGCGTTGAGGGGAGCTCCTACAATGAGCAGTACTTC. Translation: CSVEGSSYNEQYF.